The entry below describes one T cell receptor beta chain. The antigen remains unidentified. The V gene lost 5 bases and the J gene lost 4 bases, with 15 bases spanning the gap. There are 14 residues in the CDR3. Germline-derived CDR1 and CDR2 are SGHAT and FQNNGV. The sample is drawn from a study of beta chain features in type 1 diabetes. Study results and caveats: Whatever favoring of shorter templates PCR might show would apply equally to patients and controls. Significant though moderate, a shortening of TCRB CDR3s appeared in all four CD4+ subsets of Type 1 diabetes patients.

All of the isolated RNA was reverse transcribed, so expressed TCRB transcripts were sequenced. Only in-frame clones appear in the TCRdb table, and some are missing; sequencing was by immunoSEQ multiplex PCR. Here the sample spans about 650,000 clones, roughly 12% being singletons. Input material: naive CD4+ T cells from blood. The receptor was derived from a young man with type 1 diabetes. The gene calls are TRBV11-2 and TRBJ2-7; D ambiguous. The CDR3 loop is CASSVGSPDYEQYF. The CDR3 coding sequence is TGTGCCAGCAGCGTTGGATCTCCAGATTACGAGCAGTACTTC.